The rows below give T cell receptor beta chains drawn from one sample of a study of blood T cell repertoires in COVID-19. Profiling relied on immunoSEQ multiplex PCR, and the TCRdb table lists in-frame clones only, not all of them. The sample has about half a million clones, 75% to 90% seen once. Specimen: peripheral blood. The receptors shown here come from a man younger than 35 with COVID-19, enrolled during active disease. CDR3s include the opening cysteine and the closing phenylalanine or tryptophan. Fields, in order: D gene, J gene, V gene, clone size, CDR3 protein, CDR3 DNA. A D gene is named only where the DNA matches it firmly. Not all rows give a size; the values are once, few, many and, for expanded clones, a class.

TRBD2	TRBJ2-5	TRBV6-1	.	CASSEGSGGAAKTQYF	TGTGCCAGCAGTGAAGGGAGCGGGGGGGCAGCCAAGACCCAGTACTTC
TRBD1	TRBJ1-6	TRBV7-2	.	CASNRPGQGYNSPLHF	TGTGCCAGCAACCGACCGGGACAGGGGTATAATTCACCCCTCCACTTT
TRBD2	TRBJ2-1	TRBV9	.	CASSVRPLSGSTHYNEQFF	TGTGCCAGCAGCGTCCGACCTCTTAGCGGGAGCACCCACTACAATGAGCAGTTCTTC
TRBD1	TRBJ1-6	TRBV6-5	once	CASSRGQTNNSPLHF	TGTGCCAGCAGTCGGGGACAGACCAATAATTCACCCCTCCACTTT
.	TRBJ2-1	TRBV10-1	.	CASSGTNSLNEQFF	TGCGCCAGCTCCGGGACAAATTCGTTAAATGAGCAGTTCTTC
.	TRBJ2-1	TRBV7-9	.	CASTWALAQFF	TGTGCCAGCACCTGGGCCCTAGCACAGTTCTTC
.	TRBJ2-1	TRBV29-1	.	CSVERDSYNEQFF	TGCAGCGTTGAGCGGGACAGTTACAATGAGCAGTTCTTC
TRBD1	TRBJ2-4	TRBV7-8	.	CASSLARTGGRSDAKNIQYF	TGTGCCAGCAGCTTAGCTCGGACAGGGGGCCGTTCCGATGCCAAAAACATTCAGTACTTC
.	TRBJ1-2	TRBV7-8	.	CASSLGNSGAPYGYTF	TGTGCCAGCAGCTTAGGAAATTCAGGGGCTCCCTATGGCTACACCTTC
.	TRBJ2-7	TRBV11-2	few	CASSLNRATYEQYF	TGTGCCAGCAGCCTAAACAGGGCCACCTACGAGCAGTACTTC
TRBD1	TRBJ1-6	TRBV27	.	CASSQQAGGNSPLHF	TGTGCCAGCAGTCAACAGGCAGGGGGTAATTCACCCCTCCACTTT
TRBD1	TRBJ2-3	TRBV4-1	once	CASSPDRRRDTQYF	TGCGCCAGCAGCCCGGACAGGCGTAGAGATACGCAGTATTTT
.	TRBJ2-5	TRBV5-8	.	CASRASVETQYF	TGTGCCAGCAGGGCCAGCGTGGAGACCCAGTACTTC
.	TRBJ2-3	TRBV4-2	.	CASSQELPYGSIDEGSTDTQYF	TGTGCCAGCAGCCAAGAACTTCCGTACGGGAGTATTGATGAGGGCAGCACAGATACGCAGTATTTT
.	TRBJ2-1	TRBV24-1	.	CATSERGEQFF	TGTGCCACCAGTGAACGGGGTGAGCAGTTCTTC
.	TRBJ1-3	TRBV11-3	.	CASSYREQSSGNTIYF	TGTGCCAGCAGCTACAGGGAACAGAGCTCTGGAAACACCATATATTTT
.	TRBJ1-6	TRBV6-1	.	CASSELAVYNSPLHF	TGTGCCAGCAGTGAACTCGCAGTTTATAATTCACCCCTCCACTTT
.	TRBJ1-1	TRBV3-1/TRBV3-2	.	CASSQDLGGTEAFF	TGTGCCAGCAGCCAAGATCTGGGGGGCACTGAAGCTTTCTTT
.	TRBJ1-2	TRBV3-1/TRBV3-2	.	CASSPLDRGGRVYGYTF	TGTGCCAGCAGCCCCTTGGACCGCGGGGGTAGGGTCTATGGCTACACCTTC
.	TRBJ1-1	TRBV10-1	.	CASSESSGTEAFF	TGCGCCAGCAGTGAGTCCTCCGGCACTGAAGCTTTCTTT
TRBD2	TRBJ2-3	TRBV5-1	.	CASSLGLAGGTDTQYF	TGCGCCAGCAGCTTGGGGCTAGCGGGGGGCACAGATACGCAGTATTTT
.	TRBJ2-3	TRBV5-5	.	CASGTAPTDTQYF	TGTGCCAGCGGGACTGCCCCCACAGATACGCAGTATTTT
.	TRBJ1-6	TRBV3-1/TRBV3-2	few	CASSAGWGNSPLHF	TGTGCCAGCAGCGCAGGGTGGGGAAATTCACCCCTCCACTTT